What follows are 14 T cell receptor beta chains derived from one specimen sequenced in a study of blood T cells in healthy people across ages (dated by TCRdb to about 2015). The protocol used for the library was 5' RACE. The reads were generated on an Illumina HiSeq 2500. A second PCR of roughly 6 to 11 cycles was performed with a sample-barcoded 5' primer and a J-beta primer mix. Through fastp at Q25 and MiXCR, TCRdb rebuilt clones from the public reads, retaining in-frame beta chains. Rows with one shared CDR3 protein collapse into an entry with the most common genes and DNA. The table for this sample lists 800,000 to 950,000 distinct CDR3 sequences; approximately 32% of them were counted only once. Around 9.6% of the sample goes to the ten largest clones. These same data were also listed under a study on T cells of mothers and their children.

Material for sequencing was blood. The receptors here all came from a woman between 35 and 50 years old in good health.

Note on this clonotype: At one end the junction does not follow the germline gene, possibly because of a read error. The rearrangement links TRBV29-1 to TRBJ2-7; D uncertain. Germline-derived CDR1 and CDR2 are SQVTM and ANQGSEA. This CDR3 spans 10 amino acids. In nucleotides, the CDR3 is TGCGGCGTCGCAGATTATGAGCAGTACTTC. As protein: CGVADYEQYF.

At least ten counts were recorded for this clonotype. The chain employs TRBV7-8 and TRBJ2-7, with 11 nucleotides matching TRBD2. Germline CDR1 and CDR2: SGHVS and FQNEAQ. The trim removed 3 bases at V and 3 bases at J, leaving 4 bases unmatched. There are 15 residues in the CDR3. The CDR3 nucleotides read TGTGCCAGCAGCTTCTTAGCGGGGGGGCTCTACGAGCAGTACTTC. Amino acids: CASSFLAGGLYEQYF.

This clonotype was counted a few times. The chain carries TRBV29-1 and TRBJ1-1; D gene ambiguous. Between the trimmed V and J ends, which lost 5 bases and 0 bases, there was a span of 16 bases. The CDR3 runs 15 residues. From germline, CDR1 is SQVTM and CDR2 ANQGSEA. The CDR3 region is CSVRKTRTMNTEAFF. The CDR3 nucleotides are TGCAGCGTTCGTAAGACAAGAACGATGAACACTGAAGCTTTCTTT.

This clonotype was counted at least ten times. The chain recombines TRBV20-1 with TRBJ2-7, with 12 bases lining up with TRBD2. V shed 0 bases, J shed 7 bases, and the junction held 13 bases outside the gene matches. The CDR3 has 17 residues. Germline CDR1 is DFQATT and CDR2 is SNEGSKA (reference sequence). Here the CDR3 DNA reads TGCAGTGCTAGAGATCCCAGACTAGCGGGGGCCCCGGGGGAGCAGTACTTC. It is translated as CSARDPRLAGAPGEQYF.

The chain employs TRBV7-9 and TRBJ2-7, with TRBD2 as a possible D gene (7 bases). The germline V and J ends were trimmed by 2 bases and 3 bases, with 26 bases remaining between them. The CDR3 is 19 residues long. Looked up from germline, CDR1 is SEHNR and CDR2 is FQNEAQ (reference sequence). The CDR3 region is CASSLLGDVWAGANYEQYF. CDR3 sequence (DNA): TGTGCCAGCAGCTTACTGGGGGACGTGTGGGCGGGGGCCAACTACGAGCAGTACTTC.

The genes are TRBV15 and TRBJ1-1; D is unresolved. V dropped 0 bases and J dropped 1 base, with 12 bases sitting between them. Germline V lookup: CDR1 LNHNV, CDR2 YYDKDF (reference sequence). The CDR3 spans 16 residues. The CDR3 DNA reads TGTGCCACCAGCAGAGAGGCAATAGAGGCGAACACTGAAGCTTTCTTT. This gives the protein CATSREAIEANTEAFF.

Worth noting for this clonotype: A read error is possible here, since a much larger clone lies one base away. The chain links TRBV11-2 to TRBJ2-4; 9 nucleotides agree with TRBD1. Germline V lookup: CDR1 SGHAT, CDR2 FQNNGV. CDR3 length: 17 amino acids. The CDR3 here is CAGSDGQGMLAKNIQYF. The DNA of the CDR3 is TGTGCCGGCAGCGACGGACAGGGGATGTTAGCCAAAAACATTCAGTACTTC.

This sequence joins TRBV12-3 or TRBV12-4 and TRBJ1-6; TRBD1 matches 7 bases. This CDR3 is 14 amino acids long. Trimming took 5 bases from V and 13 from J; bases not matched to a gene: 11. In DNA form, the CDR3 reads TGTGCCAGCAGTACCGGGACAGATAGTTCCCCCCTCCACTTT. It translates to CASSTGTDSSPLHF.

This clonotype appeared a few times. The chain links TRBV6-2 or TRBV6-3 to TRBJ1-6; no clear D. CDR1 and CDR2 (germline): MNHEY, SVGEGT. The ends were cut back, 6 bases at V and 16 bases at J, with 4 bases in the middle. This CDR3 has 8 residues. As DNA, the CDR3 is TGTGCCAGCAGCCTTCTCCACTTT. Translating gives CASSLLHF.

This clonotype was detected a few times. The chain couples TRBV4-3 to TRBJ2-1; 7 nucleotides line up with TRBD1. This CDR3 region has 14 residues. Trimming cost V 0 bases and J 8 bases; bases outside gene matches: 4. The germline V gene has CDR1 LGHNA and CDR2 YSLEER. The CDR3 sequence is CASSQDNRGDEQFF. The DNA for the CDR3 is TGCGCCAGCAGCCAAGATAACAGGGGCGATGAGCAGTTCTTC.

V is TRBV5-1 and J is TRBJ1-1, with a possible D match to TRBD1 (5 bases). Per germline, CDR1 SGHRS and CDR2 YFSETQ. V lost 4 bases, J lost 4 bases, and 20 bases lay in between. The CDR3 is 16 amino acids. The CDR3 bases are TGCGCCAGCAGCGCTGGGGGGAAAGTTTTGTTCACTGAAGCTTTCTTT. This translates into CASSAGGKVLFTEAFF.

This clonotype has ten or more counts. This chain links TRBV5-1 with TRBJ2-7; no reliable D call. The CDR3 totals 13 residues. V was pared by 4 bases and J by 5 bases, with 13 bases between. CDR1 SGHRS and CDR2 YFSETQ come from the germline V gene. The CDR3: CASSPDTFDEQYF. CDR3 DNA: TGCGCCAGCAGCCCTGACACCTTCGACGAGCAGTACTTC.

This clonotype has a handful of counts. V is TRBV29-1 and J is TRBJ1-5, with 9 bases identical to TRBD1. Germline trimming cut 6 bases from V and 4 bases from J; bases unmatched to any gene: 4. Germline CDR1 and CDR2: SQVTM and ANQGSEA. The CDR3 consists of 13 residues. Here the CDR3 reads CSVGQGRNQPQHF. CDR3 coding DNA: TGCAGCGTGGGACAGGGTCGGAATCAGCCCCAGCATTTT. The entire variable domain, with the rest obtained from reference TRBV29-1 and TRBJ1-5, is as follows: SAVISQKPSRDICQRGTSLTIQCQVDSQVTMMFWYRQQPGQSLTLIATANQGSEATYESGFVIDKFPISRPNLTFSTLTVSNMSPEDSSIYLCSVGQGRNQPQHFGDGTRLSIL.

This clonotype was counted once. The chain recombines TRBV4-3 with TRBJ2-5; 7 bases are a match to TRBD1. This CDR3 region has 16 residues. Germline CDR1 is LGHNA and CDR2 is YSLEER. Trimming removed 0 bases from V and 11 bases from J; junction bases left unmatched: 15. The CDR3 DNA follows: TGCGCCAGCAGCCAAGAGTCGCACGGGACAGAGAATGAGCAGTACTTC. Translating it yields CASSQESHGTENEQYF.